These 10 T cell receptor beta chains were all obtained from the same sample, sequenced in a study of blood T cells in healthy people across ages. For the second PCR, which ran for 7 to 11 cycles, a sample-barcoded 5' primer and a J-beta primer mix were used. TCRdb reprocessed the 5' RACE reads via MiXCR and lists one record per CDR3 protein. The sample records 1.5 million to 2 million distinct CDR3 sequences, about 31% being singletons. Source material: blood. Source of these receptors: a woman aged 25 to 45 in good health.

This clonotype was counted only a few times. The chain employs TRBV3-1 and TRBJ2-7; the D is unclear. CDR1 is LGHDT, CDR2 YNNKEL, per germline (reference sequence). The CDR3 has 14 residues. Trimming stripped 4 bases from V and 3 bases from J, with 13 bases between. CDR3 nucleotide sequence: TGTGCCAGCAGCCCCCAAGGGCTTTACTACGAGCAGTACTTC. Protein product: CASSPQGLYYEQYF.

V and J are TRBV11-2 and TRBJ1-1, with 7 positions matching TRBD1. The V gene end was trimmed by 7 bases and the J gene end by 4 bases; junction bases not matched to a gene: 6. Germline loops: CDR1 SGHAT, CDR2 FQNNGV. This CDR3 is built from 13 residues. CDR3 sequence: CASIATGVTEAFF. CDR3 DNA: TGTGCCAGCATCGCAACAGGGGTCACTGAAGCTTTCTTT.

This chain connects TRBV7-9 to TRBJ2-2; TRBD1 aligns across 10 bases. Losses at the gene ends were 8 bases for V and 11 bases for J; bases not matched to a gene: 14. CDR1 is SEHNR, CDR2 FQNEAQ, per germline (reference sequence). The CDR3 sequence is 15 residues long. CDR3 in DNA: TGTGCCAGCTCACCCTCGGGACAGGGGTCTCGCGAGCTGTTTTTT. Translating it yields CASSPSGQGSRELFF.

The chain's CDR3 is CASSYDRVRAFF. CDR3 nucleotide sequence: TGTGCCAGCAGCTATGACAGGGTCAGAGCTTTCTTT. This chain connects TRBV12-3 or TRBV12-4 to TRBJ1-1, with TRBD1 identical over 7 bases. The CDR3 covers 12 residues. Trimming took 6 bases from V and 10 from J; bases not matched to a gene: 8.

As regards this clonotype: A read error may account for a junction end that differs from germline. The CDR3 spells CASSLGLADSTDAQYF. The CDR3 nucleotides are TGTGCCAGCAGCCTGGGACTAGCGGACTCCACAGATGCGCAGTATTTT. This chain uses TRBV4-2 with TRBJ2-3, with TRBD2 matching over 11 bases. This CDR3 has 16 amino acids. Germline values: CDR1 LGHNA, CDR2 YNFKEQ.

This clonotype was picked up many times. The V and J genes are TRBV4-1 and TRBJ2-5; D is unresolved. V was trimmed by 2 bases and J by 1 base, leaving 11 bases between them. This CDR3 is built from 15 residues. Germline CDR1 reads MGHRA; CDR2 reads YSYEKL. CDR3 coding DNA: TGCGCCAGCAGCCAAATCATGCAGCGCCAAGAGACCCAGTACTTC. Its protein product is CASSQIMQRQETQYF.

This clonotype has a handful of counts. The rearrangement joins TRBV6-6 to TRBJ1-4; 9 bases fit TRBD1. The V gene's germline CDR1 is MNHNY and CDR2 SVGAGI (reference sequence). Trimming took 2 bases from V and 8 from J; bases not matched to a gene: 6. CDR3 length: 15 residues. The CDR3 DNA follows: TGTGCCAGCAGTTACAGACAGGGGGAGCGAGAAAAACTGTTTTTT. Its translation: CASSYRQGEREKLFF.

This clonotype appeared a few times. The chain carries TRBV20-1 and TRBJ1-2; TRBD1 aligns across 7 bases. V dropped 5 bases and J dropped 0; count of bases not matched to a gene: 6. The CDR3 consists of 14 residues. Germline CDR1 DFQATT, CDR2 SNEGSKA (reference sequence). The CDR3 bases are TGCAGTGCTCCGTCACAGGGGCCTAACTATGGCTACACCTTC. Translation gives CSAPSQGPNYGYTF.

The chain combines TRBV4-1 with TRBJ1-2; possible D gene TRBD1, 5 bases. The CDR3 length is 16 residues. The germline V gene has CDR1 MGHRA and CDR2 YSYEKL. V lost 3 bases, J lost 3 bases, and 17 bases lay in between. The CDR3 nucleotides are TGCGCCAGCAGCCAGGTTAACGGGGCAGCTTACTATGGCTACACCTTC. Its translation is CASSQVNGAAYYGYTF.

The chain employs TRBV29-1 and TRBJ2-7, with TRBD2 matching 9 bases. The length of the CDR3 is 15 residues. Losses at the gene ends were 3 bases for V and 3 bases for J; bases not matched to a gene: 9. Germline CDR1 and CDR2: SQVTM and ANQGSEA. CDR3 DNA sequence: TGCAGCGTTGAGGTCCAGGCGGGAGGGGGCTACGAGCAGTACTTC. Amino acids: CSVEVQAGGGYEQYF.